Detailed here is one TCR beta chain. Method: immunoSEQ multiplex PCR; TCRdb's copy keeps in-frame clones and lacks some. The sample has about 260,000 clones, 75% to 90% seen once. These data are taken from a study of blood T cell repertoires in COVID-19. Whole-study context: Acute and convalescent COVID-19 specimens originated in the United States, Italy and Spain.

This CDR3 contains 18 residues. Losses at the gene ends were 6 bases for V and 0 bases for J; bases not matched to a gene: 7. CDR1 and CDR2 (germline): MGHDK, SYGVNS. Sequencing input: peripheral blood. The sequence was obtained from a woman in her forties who had recovered from COVID-19. The chain combines TRBV25-1 with TRBJ2-1; 14 bases align to TRBD2. CDR3 protein: CASSGLAGGHSSYNEQFF. The CDR3 DNA reads as TGTGCCAGCAGCGGACTAGCGGGGGGCCATAGCTCCTACAATGAGCAGTTCTTC. The entire variable domain, with the rest obtained from reference TRBV25-1 and TRBJ2-1, is as follows: EADIYQTPRYLVIGTGKKITLECSQTMGHDKMYWYQQDPGMELHLIHYSYGVNSTEKGDLSSESTVSRIRTEHFPLTLESARPSHTSQYLCASSGLAGGHSSYNEQFFGPGTRLTVL.